The rows below give T cell receptor beta chains drawn from one sample of a study of shared clonotypes between healthy human individuals. Assay used: immunoSEQ multiplex PCR; TCRdb lists only in-frame clones, some missing. The table includes 2.3 million or so clones, about 92% detected once. Sequenced sample: naive CD4+ T cells from PBMCs. The receptors were sampled from a man younger than 35 in good health. Some clones in this sample may be carry-over from other donors' samples. CDR3s include the opening cysteine and the closing phenylalanine or tryptophan. A D gene is named only where the DNA matches it firmly. Clone size appears in some rows only: once, few, many, or a class for an expanded clone.

cdr3_aa: CASSLTGGYGYTF; cdr3_nt: TGTGCCAGCAGCTTGACAGGGGGCTATGGCTACACCTTC; clone_size: -; v_call: TRBV7-3; d_call: TRBD1; j_call: TRBJ1-2
cdr3_aa: CASSAPQGASTDTQYF; cdr3_nt: TGCGCCAGCAGCGCCCCACAGGGGGCCAGCACAGATACGCAGTATTTT; clone_size: -; v_call: TRBV4-1; d_call: TRBD1; j_call: TRBJ2-3
cdr3_aa: CASSVGRVSTEAFF; cdr3_nt: TGTGCCAGCAGCGTAGGCAGGGTGAGCACTGAAGCTTTCTTT; clone_size: once; v_call: TRBV9; d_call: -; j_call: TRBJ1-1
cdr3_aa: CASGVSVSGELFF; cdr3_nt: TGTGCCAGCGGTGTTAGCGTATCCGGGGAGCTGTTTTTT; clone_size: -; v_call: TRBV11-2; d_call: -; j_call: TRBJ2-2
cdr3_aa: CASRGATEAFF; cdr3_nt: TGCGCCAGCAGGGGCGCCACTGAAGCTTTCTTT; clone_size: -; v_call: TRBV5-1; d_call: -; j_call: TRBJ1-1
cdr3_aa: CSTRSGFREEQYF; cdr3_nt: TGCAGCACTCGATCAGGGTTTCGGGAGGAGCAGTACTTC; clone_size: -; v_call: TRBV29-1; d_call: -; j_call: TRBJ2-7
cdr3_aa: CASSFPLGDQEVNEKLFF; cdr3_nt: TGTGCCAGCAGTTTTCCCCTGGGGGATCAGGAAGTTAATGAAAAACTGTTTTTT; clone_size: -; v_call: TRBV7-2; d_call: -; j_call: TRBJ1-4
cdr3_aa: CSPPGHMMIQETQYF; cdr3_nt: TGCAGCCCGCCGGGACACATGATGATCCAAGAGACCCAGTACTTC; clone_size: -; v_call: TRBV29-1; d_call: -; j_call: TRBJ2-5
cdr3_aa: CASSDSTGGGRTEAFF; cdr3_nt: TGCGCCAGCAGTGATTCAACAGGGGGAGGTAGGACTGAAGCTTTCTTT; clone_size: once; v_call: TRBV5-1; d_call: TRBD1; j_call: TRBJ1-1
cdr3_aa: CAVCTDRGTGNTEAFF; cdr3_nt: TGCGCAGTATGTACGGACAGGGGTACGGGGAACACTGAAGCTTTCTTT; clone_size: -; v_call: TRBV10-1; d_call: TRBD1; j_call: TRBJ1-1
cdr3_aa: CASSLTGGRGEQFF; cdr3_nt: TGTGCCAGCAGCTTGACGGGAGGCAGAGGTGAGCAGTTCTTC; clone_size: -; v_call: TRBV7-8; d_call: TRBD2; j_call: TRBJ2-1
cdr3_aa: CASSERWGDYGYTF; cdr3_nt: TGTGCCAGCAGTGAAAGGTGGGGCGACTATGGCTACACCTTC; clone_size: -; v_call: TRBV6-1; d_call: -; j_call: TRBJ1-2
cdr3_aa: CASSVGPGQPQHF; cdr3_nt: TGTGCCAGCAGCGTAGGTCCGGGGCAGCCCCAGCATTTT; clone_size: -; v_call: TRBV9; d_call: -; j_call: TRBJ1-5
cdr3_aa: CASTGWGNTEAFF; cdr3_nt: TGTGCCAGCACGGGGTGGGGGAACACTGAAGCTTTCTTT; clone_size: -; v_call: TRBV7-9; d_call: -; j_call: TRBJ1-1
cdr3_aa: CASSPGAGEFYGYTF; cdr3_nt: TGTGCCAGCTCACCAGGGGCAGGGGAATTTTATGGCTACACCTTC; clone_size: -; v_call: TRBV18; d_call: -; j_call: TRBJ1-2
cdr3_aa: CASSVDGPSTDTQYF; cdr3_nt: TGTGCCAGCAGCGTAGACGGACCTAGCACAGATACGCAGTATTTT; clone_size: once; v_call: TRBV9; d_call: -; j_call: TRBJ2-3
cdr3_aa: CAISQDVGHNEQFF; cdr3_nt: TGTGCCATCAGCCAGGACGTCGGCCACAATGAGCAGTTCTTC; clone_size: -; v_call: TRBV10-3; d_call: -; j_call: TRBJ2-1
cdr3_aa: CASSQTDSYEQYF; cdr3_nt: TGTGCCAGCTCCCAGACAGATTCCTACGAGCAGTACTTC; clone_size: -; v_call: TRBV18; d_call: -; j_call: TRBJ2-7
cdr3_aa: CASSLTTGELFF; cdr3_nt: TGTGCCAGCAGTTTAACCACCGGGGAGCTGTTTTTT; clone_size: few; v_call: TRBV28; d_call: -; j_call: TRBJ2-2
cdr3_aa: CSANLGYEQYF; cdr3_nt: TGCAGTGCCAATCTAGGGTACGAGCAGTACTTC; clone_size: -; v_call: TRBV20-1; d_call: -; j_call: TRBJ2-7
cdr3_aa: CASSLVQREEQYF; cdr3_nt: TGCGCCAGCAGCTTAGTCCAGCGAGAGGAGCAGTACTTC; clone_size: -; v_call: TRBV4-3; d_call: -; j_call: TRBJ2-7
cdr3_aa: CASSESAGRAEAFF; cdr3_nt: TGTGCCAGCAGTGAATCCGCAGGGAGGGCTGAAGCTTTCTTT; clone_size: -; v_call: TRBV2; d_call: -; j_call: TRBJ1-1
cdr3_aa: CASTTGVGPGLNVLTF; cdr3_nt: TGTGCCAGCACCACTGGGGTAGGGCCTGGCCTCAACGTCCTGACTTTC; clone_size: -; v_call: TRBV9; d_call: -; j_call: TRBJ2-6
cdr3_aa: CASSAQTGNYGYTF; cdr3_nt: TGTGCCAGCAGCGCCCAGACAGGCAACTATGGCTACACCTTC; clone_size: -; v_call: TRBV7-2; d_call: -; j_call: TRBJ1-2
cdr3_aa: CASSIYRDSNSYEQYF; cdr3_nt: TGTGCCAGCAGCATCTACCGGGACTCGAACTCCTACGAGCAGTACTTC; clone_size: few; v_call: TRBV21-1; d_call: -; j_call: TRBJ2-7
cdr3_aa: CASSELGLAYNEQFF; cdr3_nt: TGTGCCAGCAGTGAATTGGGACTAGCGTACAATGAGCAGTTCTTC; clone_size: -; v_call: TRBV6-1; d_call: TRBD2; j_call: TRBJ2-1
cdr3_aa: CASSSETLTGEQYF; cdr3_nt: TGTGCCAGCAGCTCCGAGACCTTAACGGGCGAGCAGTACTTC; clone_size: -; v_call: TRBV7-2; d_call: -; j_call: TRBJ2-7
cdr3_aa: CAISVTRYNEQFF; cdr3_nt: TGTGCCATCAGCGTGACTAGGTACAATGAGCAGTTCTTC; clone_size: -; v_call: TRBV10-3; d_call: -; j_call: TRBJ2-1
cdr3_aa: CASSVVGGKGDTEAFF; cdr3_nt: TGTGCCAGCAGCGTAGTAGGGGGGAAGGGAGACACTGAAGCTTTCTTT; clone_size: -; v_call: TRBV9; d_call: -; j_call: TRBJ1-1
cdr3_aa: CASKSEGGVEKLFF; cdr3_nt: TGTGCCAGCAAATCAGAAGGGGGCGTTGAAAAACTGTTTTTT; clone_size: -; v_call: TRBV6-1; d_call: TRBD1; j_call: TRBJ1-4
cdr3_aa: CASSLEGSEQYF; cdr3_nt: TGTGCCAGCAGCTTAGAGGGCAGCGAGCAGTACTTC; clone_size: -; v_call: TRBV7-9; d_call: -; j_call: TRBJ2-7
cdr3_aa: CASSFLAGGYLNTGELFF; cdr3_nt: TGTGCCAGCAGCTTTCTAGCGGGAGGCTACCTGAACACCGGGGAGCTGTTTTTT; clone_size: -; v_call: TRBV7-3; d_call: TRBD2; j_call: TRBJ2-2
cdr3_aa: CASSHGTVGEAFF; cdr3_nt: TGTGCCAGCAGTCACGGGACAGTTGGTGAAGCTTTCTTT; clone_size: -; v_call: TRBV6-6; d_call: TRBD1; j_call: TRBJ1-1
cdr3_aa: CASSFVSGGGTEAFF; cdr3_nt: TGTGCCAGCAGTTTTGTGTCAGGGGGAGGGACTGAAGCTTTCTTT; clone_size: -; v_call: TRBV27; d_call: TRBD1; j_call: TRBJ1-1
cdr3_aa: CASSASVHPTQETQYF; cdr3_nt: TGTGCCAGCAGCGCTAGCGTACACCCAACCCAAGAGACCCAGTACTTC; clone_size: -; v_call: TRBV7-9; d_call: -; j_call: TRBJ2-5
cdr3_aa: CASSQPNEQFF; cdr3_nt: TGTGCCAGCAGCCAGCCCAATGAGCAGTTCTTC; clone_size: -; v_call: TRBV11-2; d_call: -; j_call: TRBJ2-1
cdr3_aa: CASSFAGPRLRGGYTF; cdr3_nt: TGTGCCAGCAGTTTTGCGGGGCCGAGACTAAGGGGTGGCTACACCTTC; clone_size: -; v_call: TRBV28; d_call: -; j_call: TRBJ1-2
cdr3_aa: CASSKGGRTVNYNEQFF; cdr3_nt: TGTGCCAGCAGCAAAGGGGGGAGGACAGTTAACTACAATGAGCAGTTCTTC; clone_size: -; v_call: TRBV21-1; d_call: -; j_call: TRBJ2-1
cdr3_aa: CASSSRDSTNYGYTF; cdr3_nt: TGTGCCAGCAGCTCTAGGGACAGTACTAACTATGGCTACACCTTC; clone_size: -; v_call: TRBV7-2; d_call: TRBD1; j_call: TRBJ1-2
cdr3_aa: CASSLYSDLRGNTIYF; cdr3_nt: TGTGCCAGCAGCTTATATTCGGACCTAAGGGGAAACACCATATATTTT; clone_size: once; v_call: TRBV7-6; d_call: -; j_call: TRBJ1-3
cdr3_aa: CAWGGIDEQYF; cdr3_nt: TGTGCCTGGGGGGGTATCGACGAGCAGTACTTC; clone_size: -; v_call: TRBV30; d_call: -; j_call: TRBJ2-7
cdr3_aa: CASSRSGGYNEQFF; cdr3_nt: TGTGCCAGCAGTCGCTCCGGGGGCTACAATGAGCAGTTCTTC; clone_size: -; v_call: TRBV4-2; d_call: -; j_call: TRBJ2-1
cdr3_aa: CASSLVYRGDTQYF; cdr3_nt: TGCGCCAGCAGCTTGGTGTACAGGGGAGATACGCAGTATTTT; clone_size: -; v_call: TRBV5-1; d_call: TRBD1; j_call: TRBJ2-3
cdr3_aa: CAISDPRGGTGYPGETQYF; cdr3_nt: TGTGCCATCAGTGACCCCCGGGGGGGGACTGGTTACCCGGGAGAGACCCAGTACTTC; clone_size: -; v_call: TRBV10-3; d_call: TRBD2; j_call: TRBJ2-5
cdr3_aa: CASSPAPDGEKLFF; cdr3_nt: TGCGCCAGCAGCCCCGCACCGGACGGAGAAAAACTGTTTTTT; clone_size: few; v_call: TRBV5-1; d_call: -; j_call: TRBJ1-4
cdr3_aa: CASRPRRTGGTNEKLFF; cdr3_nt: TGTGCCAGCAGACCCCGCAGGACAGGGGGGACTAATGAAAAACTGTTTTTT; clone_size: -; v_call: TRBV28; d_call: TRBD1; j_call: TRBJ1-4
cdr3_aa: CASSIDLRDDEQFF; cdr3_nt: TGTGCCAGTAGTATAGATCTGAGGGACGATGAGCAGTTCTTC; clone_size: -; v_call: TRBV19; d_call: -; j_call: TRBJ2-1
cdr3_aa: CASSLSFGAPLEAFF; cdr3_nt: TGTGCCAGCAGTTTATCTTTCGGGGCACCCCTTGAAGCTTTCTTT; clone_size: few; v_call: TRBV28; d_call: -; j_call: TRBJ1-1
cdr3_aa: CSVDFTGTDIQYF; cdr3_nt: TGCAGCGTAGACTTTACAGGGACGGACATTCAGTACTTC; clone_size: -; v_call: TRBV29-1; d_call: -; j_call: TRBJ2-4
cdr3_aa: CASSLLLADNTGELFF; cdr3_nt: TGTGCCAGCAGCTTGCTCCTAGCGGACAACACCGGGGAGCTGTTTTTT; clone_size: once; v_call: TRBV5-4; d_call: TRBD2; j_call: TRBJ2-2
cdr3_aa: CASSLFQGPNTEAFF; cdr3_nt: TGTGCCAGCAGCTTGTTCCAGGGGCCGAACACTGAAGCTTTCTTT; clone_size: -; v_call: TRBV5-5; d_call: -; j_call: TRBJ1-1
cdr3_aa: CASSPEVASGNTIYF; cdr3_nt: TGTGCCAGCTCACCAGAGGTCGCCTCTGGAAACACCATATATTTT; clone_size: -; v_call: TRBV18; d_call: -; j_call: TRBJ1-3